Following are 10 T cell receptor beta chains from one sample sequenced in a study of blood T cell repertoires in COVID-19. The protocol was immunoSEQ multiplex PCR, while the TCRdb copy is restricted to in-frame clones and leaves out a portion. The sample has just under 85,000 clones; around 87% are singletons. Sample: peripheral blood. The receptor set was obtained from a man older than 75 with active or convalescent COVID-19.

V gene TRBV2 combines with J gene TRBJ2-7, with D uncertain. CDR3 length: 12 amino acids. Germline values: CDR1 SNHLY, CDR2 FYNNEI. V dropped 4 bases and J dropped 4 bases, with 8 bases sitting between them. Here the CDR3 reads CASSAVRYEQYV. CDR3 DNA: TGTGCCAGCAGTGCGGTCAGGTACGAGCAGTACGTC.

The rearrangement uses TRBV15 and TRBJ1-2; the D gene is possibly TRBD1 (5 bases). Germline CDR1 LNHNV, CDR2 YYDKDF (reference sequence). Trimming stripped 6 bases from V and 4 bases from J, with 12 bases between. This CDR3 comprises 13 residues. CDR3: CATSPGGVYGYTF. CDR3 DNA: TGTGCCACCAGTCCTGGGGGGGTCTATGGCTACACCTTC.

This chain uses TRBV19 with TRBJ1-1, with 9 bases aligning to TRBD1. The CDR3 contains 14 residues. Germline lookup yields CDR1 LNHDA and CDR2 SQIVND (reference sequence). V was pared by 4 bases and J by 3 bases, with 3 bases of the junction left unmatched. The CDR3 sequence is CASSTTGGHTEAFF. The CDR3 DNA reads TGTGCCAGTAGTACTACAGGGGGCCACACTGAAGCTTTCTTT.

This clone was seen a handful of times. The V gene is TRBV28, the J gene TRBJ1-6, with TRBD1 matching 10 bases. CDR1 MDHEN and CDR2 SYDVKM come from the germline V gene. The CDR3 totals 17 residues. J gave up 9 bases and V 4 bases, and 12 bases lay outside the gene matches. The CDR3 region is CASSSTFDRGPFSPLHF. The CDR3 bases are TGTGCCAGCAGTTCCACTTTTGACAGGGGGCCTTTTTCACCCCTCCACTTT.

As regards this clone: This CDR3 is also generated by other DNA sequences in the sample. This chain uses TRBV24-1 with TRBJ2-3; tentatively, D is TRBD2 (5 bases). Deletions cut 4 bases from V and 3 bases from J, with 13 bases between. CDR1 KGHDR and CDR2 SFDVKD come from the germline V gene. This CDR3 is 15 amino acids long. CDR3 DNA sequence: TGTGCCACCAGTGACCCAACCACTAGGACAGATACGCAGTATTTT. Translated: CATSDPTTRTDTQYF.

The chain employs TRBV19 and TRBJ1-4; TRBD1 matches at 11 bases. V lost 1 base, J lost 7 bases, and 2 bases stayed unmatched. Germline V gene data show CDR1 as LNHDA and CDR2 as SQIVND (reference sequence). The CDR3 is made up of 15 amino acids. CDR3: CASSIVGTGGEKLFF. The CDR3 nucleotides are TGTGCCAGTAGTATAGTGGGGACAGGGGGTGAAAAACTGTTTTTT.

CDR3: CATSTRTGNYNSPLHF. The DNA of the CDR3 is TGTGCCACCAGCACACGGACAGGCAACTATAATTCACCCCTCCACTTT. The chain is built from TRBV15 and TRBJ1-6, with 7 bases aligning to TRBD1. CDR1 is LNHNV and CDR2 is YYDKDF in the germline V gene (reference sequence). The CDR3 has 16 residues. The V gene end was trimmed by 4 bases and the J gene end by 3 bases; junction bases not matched to a gene: 6.

The rearrangement uses TRBV6-6 and TRBJ1-6, with 10 bases identical to TRBD1. Unmatched junction bases numbered 5, after V lost 2 bases and J lost 7 bases. CDR1 MNHNY and CDR2 SVGAGI come from the germline V gene (reference sequence). CDR3 length: 16 amino acids. In DNA, the CDR3 is TGTGCCAGCAGTTACGCGGCGGGACAGGGGAATTCACCCCTCCACTTT. Residues: CASSYAAGQGNSPLHF.

In this sample, this clone turned up once. J is TRBJ2-1 and V is TRBV19; D gene ambiguous. With 6 bases removed from V and 5 bases from J, the gap between germline ends came to 5 bases. The germline gives CDR1 LNHDA, CDR2 SQIVND (reference sequence). This CDR3 has 11 residues. This CDR3 reads CASRENNEQFF. The CDR3 DNA reads as TGTGCCAGTAGGGAGAACAATGAGCAGTTCTTC.

The CDR3 here is CASSSGTGRPGELFF. As DNA, the CDR3 is TGCGCCAGCAGCTCCGGGACAGGGCGGCCCGGGGAGCTGTTTTTT. The chain is built from TRBV5-1 and TRBJ2-2; 9 bases agree with TRBD1. The germline V gene has CDR1 SGHRS and CDR2 YFSETQ. This CDR3 contains 15 residues. The V gene end was trimmed by 3 bases and the J gene end by 6 bases; junction bases not matched to a gene: 6.